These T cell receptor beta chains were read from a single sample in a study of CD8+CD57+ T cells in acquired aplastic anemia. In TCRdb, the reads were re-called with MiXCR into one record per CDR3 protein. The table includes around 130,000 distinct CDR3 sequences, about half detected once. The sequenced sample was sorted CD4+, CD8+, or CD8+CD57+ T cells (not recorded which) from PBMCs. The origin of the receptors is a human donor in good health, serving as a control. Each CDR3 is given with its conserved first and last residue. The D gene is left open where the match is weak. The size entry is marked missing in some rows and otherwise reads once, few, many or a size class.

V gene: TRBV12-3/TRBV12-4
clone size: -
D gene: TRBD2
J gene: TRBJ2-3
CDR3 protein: CASASGGAADTQYF
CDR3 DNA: TGTGCCAGCGCCAGCGGGGGGGCCGCAGATACGCAGTATTTT

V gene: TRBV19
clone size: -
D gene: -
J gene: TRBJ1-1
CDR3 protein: CASSIVRDTEAFF
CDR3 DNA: TGTGCCAGTAGTATAGTGCGTGACACTGAAGCTTTCTTT

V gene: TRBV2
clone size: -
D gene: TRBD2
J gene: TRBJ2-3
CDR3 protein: CAVSGGAGTQYF
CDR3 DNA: TGTGCTGTCAGCGGGGGGGCCGGTACGCAGTATTTT

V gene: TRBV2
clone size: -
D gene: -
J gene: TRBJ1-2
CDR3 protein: CASMPGTVTGGYTF
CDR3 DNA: TGTGCCAGCATGCCCGGGACGGTAACGGGGGGCTACACCTTC

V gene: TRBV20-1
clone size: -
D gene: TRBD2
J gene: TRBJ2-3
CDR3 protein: CSARMIAGGPVLADTQYF
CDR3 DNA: TGCAGTGCTAGAATGATAGCGGGGGGGCCAGTTTTGGCAGATACGCAGTATTTT

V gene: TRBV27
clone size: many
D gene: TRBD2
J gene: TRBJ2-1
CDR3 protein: CASSVAGHLLNEQFF
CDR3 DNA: TGTGCCAGCAGCGTAGCGGGACACTTACTAAATGAGCAGTTCTTC

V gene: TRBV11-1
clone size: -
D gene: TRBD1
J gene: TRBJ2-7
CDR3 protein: CASSLVMGTASYEQYF
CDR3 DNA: TGTGCCAGCAGCTTAGTAATGGGGACAGCCTCCTACGAGCAGTACTTC

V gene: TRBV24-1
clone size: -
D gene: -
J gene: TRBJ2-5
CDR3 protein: CATSGREEETQYF
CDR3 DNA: TGTGCCACCAGTGGGCGTGAGGAAGAGACCCAGTACTTC

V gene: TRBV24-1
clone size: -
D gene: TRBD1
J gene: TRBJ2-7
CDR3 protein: CATSETGTGNSYEQYF
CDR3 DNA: TGTGCCACCAGTGAAACCGGGACAGGGAACTCCTACGAGCAGTACTTC

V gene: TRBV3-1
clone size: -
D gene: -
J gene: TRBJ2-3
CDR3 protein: CASSQDWEDTQYF
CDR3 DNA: TGTGCCAGCAGCCAAGATTGGGAAGATACGCAGTATTTT

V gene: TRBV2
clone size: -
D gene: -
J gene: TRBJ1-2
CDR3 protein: CASREQGSGGYTF
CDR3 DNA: TGTGCCAGCAGAGAACAGGGATCCGGTGGCTACACCTTC

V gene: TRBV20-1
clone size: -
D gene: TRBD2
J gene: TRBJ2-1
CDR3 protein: CSQGLAGGPGNEQFF
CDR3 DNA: TGCAGCCAGGGACTAGCGGGGGGGCCTGGCAATGAGCAGTTCTTC

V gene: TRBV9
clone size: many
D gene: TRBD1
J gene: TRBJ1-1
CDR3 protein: CASSGGQGPNTEAFF
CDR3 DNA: TGTGCCAGCAGCGGGGGACAGGGACCTAACACTGAAGCTTTCTTT

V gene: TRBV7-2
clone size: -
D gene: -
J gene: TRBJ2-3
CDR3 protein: CASFVGDLRTDTQYF
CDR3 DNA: TGTGCCAGCTTCGTGGGGGACCTTCGCACAGATACGCAGTATTTT

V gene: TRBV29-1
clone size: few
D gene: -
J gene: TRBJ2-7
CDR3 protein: CSVYRPASYEQYF
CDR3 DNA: TGCAGCGTGTATCGCCCTGCCTCCTACGAGCAGTACTTC

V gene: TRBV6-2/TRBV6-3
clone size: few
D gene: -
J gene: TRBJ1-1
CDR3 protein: CASSPPRGFEAFF
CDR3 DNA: TGTGCCAGCAGTCCCCCCAGGGGTTTTGAAGCTTTCTTT

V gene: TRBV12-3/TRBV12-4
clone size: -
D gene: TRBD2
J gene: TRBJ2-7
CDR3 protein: CASTAGTSGGTYEQYF
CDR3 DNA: TGTGCCAGCACCGCAGGGACTAGCGGGGGTACTTACGAGCAGTACTTC

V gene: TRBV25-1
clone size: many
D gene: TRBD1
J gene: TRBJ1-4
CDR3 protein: CASSWTGQGYEKLFF
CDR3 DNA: TGTGCCAGCTCTTGGACGGGACAGGGGTATGAAAAACTGTTTTTT

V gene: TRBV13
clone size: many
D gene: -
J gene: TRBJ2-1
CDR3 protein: CASSTGTPYNEQFF
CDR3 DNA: TGTGCCAGCAGCACCGGGACTCCCTACAATGAGCAGTTCTTC

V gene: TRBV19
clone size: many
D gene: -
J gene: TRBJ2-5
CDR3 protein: CASQRGPRGLGETQYF
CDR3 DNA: TGTGCCAGCCAACGGGGGCCTAGAGGGCTCGGAGAGACCCAGTACTTC

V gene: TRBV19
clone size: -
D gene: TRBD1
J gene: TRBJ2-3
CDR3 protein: CASSIGDRVTDTQYF
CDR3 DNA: TGTGCCAGTAGTATTGGGGACAGGGTCACAGATACGCAGTATTTT

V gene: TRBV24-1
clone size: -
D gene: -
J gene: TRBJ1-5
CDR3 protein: CATRVGFGNQPQHF
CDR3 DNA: TGTGCCACCAGGGTCGGATTCGGCAATCAGCCCCAGCATTTT

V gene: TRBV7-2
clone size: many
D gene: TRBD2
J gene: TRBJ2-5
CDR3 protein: CASSLGTSGGNQYF
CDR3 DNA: TGTGCCAGCAGCTTAGGGACTAGCGGGGGGAACCAGTACTTC

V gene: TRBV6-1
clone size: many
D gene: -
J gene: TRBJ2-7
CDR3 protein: CASTDIRYEQYF
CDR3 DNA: TGTGCCAGCACAGACATCCGCTACGAGCAGTACTTC

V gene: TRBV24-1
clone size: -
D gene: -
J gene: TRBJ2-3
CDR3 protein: CATSDPLSDNTDTQYF
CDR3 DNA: TGTGCCACCAGTGACCCCCTGTCAGATAACACAGATACGCAGTATTTT

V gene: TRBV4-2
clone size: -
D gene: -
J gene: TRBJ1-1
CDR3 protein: CASSQDQASTEAFF
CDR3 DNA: TGTGCCAGCAGCCAAGATCAAGCCTCAACTGAAGCTTTCTTT

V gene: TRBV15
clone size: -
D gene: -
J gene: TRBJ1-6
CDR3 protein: CATSRVVQGDSPLHF
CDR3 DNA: TGTGCCACCAGCAGAGTGGTCCAGGGTGATTCACCCCTCCACTTT

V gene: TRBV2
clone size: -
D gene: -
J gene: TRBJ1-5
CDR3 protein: CASRDTSNQPQHF
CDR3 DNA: TGTGCCAGCAGGGACACCAGCAATCAGCCCCAGCATTTT

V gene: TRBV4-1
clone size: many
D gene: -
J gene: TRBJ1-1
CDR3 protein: CASSQQPTGNTEAFF
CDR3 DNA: TGCGCCAGCAGCCAACAACCAACAGGGAACACTGAAGCTTTCTTT

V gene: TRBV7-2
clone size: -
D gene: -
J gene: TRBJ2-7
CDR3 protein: CASGLAGYEQYF
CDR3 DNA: TGTGCCAGCGGATTAGCCGGTTACGAGCAGTACTTC

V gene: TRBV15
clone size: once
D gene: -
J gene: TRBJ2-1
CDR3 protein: CATSRSSGDYNEQFF
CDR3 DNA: TGTGCCACCAGCAGAAGTTCGGGCGACTACAATGAGCAGTTCTTC

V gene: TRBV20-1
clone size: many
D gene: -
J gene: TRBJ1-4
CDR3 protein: CSAFQTSATNEKLFF
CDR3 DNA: TGCAGTGCGTTTCAGACCTCTGCAACTAATGAAAAACTGTTTTTT

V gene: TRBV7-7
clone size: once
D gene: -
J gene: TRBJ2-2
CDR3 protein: CASSLQPNTGELFF
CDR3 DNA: TGTGCCAGCAGCCTTCAACCTAACACCGGGGAGCTGTTTTTT

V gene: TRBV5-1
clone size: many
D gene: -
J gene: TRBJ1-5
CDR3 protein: CASSFGSNSNQPQHF
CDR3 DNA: TGCGCCAGCAGCTTTGGCAGTAATAGCAATCAGCCCCAGCATTTT

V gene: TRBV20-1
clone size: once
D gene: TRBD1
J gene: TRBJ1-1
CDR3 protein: CSARSDRDLNTEAFF
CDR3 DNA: TGCAGTGCTAGATCGGACAGGGACCTGAACACTGAAGCTTTCTTT

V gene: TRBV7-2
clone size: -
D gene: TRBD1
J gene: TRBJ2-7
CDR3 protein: CASSLNDRGNEQYF
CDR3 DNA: TGTGCCAGCAGCTTAAATGACAGGGGAAACGAGCAGTACTTC

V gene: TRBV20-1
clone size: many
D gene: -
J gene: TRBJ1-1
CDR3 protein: CSAGTRTQAFF
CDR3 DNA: TGCAGTGCTGGAACAAGGACTCAAGCTTTCTTT

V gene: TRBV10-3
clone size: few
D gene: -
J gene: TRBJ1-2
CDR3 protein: CAIRDGGYTF
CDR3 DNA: TGTGCCATCAGGGACGGTGGCTACACCTTC

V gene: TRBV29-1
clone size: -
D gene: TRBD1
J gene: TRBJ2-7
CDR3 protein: CSVGPGTGGGYEQYF
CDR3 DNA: TGCAGCGTTGGCCCCGGAACAGGGGGCGGCTACGAGCAGTACTTC

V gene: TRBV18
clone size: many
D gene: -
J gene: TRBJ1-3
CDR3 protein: CASSDSSGNTIYF
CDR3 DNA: TGTGCCAGCTCAGACAGCTCTGGAAACACCATATATTTT

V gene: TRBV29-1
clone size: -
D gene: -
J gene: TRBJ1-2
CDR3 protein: CSVSRGAPYGYTF
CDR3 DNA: TGCAGCGTCTCGCGGGGGGCCCCTTATGGCTACACCTTC

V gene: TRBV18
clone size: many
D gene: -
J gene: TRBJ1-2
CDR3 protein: CATNGGEMDGYTF
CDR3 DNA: TGTGCCACCAACGGGGGGGAAATGGATGGCTACACCTTC

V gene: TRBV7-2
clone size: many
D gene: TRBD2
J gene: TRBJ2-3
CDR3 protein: CASSLFLAGGTDTQYF
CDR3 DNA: TGTGCCAGCAGCTTATTCTTAGCGGGGGGCACAGATACGCAGTATTTT

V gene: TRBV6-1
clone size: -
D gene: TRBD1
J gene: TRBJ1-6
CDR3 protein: CASRPRETGENSPLHF
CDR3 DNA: TGTGCCAGCAGACCCCGGGAGACAGGGGAGAACTCACCCCTCCACTTT

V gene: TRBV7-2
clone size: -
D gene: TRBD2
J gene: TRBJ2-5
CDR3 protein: CASSRRIAGQETQYF
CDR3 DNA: TGTGCCAGCAGTCGTAGGATAGCGGGGCAAGAGACCCAGTACTTC

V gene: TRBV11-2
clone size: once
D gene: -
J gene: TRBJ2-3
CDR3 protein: CASSQSSPTISTDTQYF
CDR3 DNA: TGTGCCAGCAGCCAGTCATCGCCCACGATAAGCACAGATACGCAGTATTTT